Below, one T cell receptor beta chain is given with its context. The assay was immunoSEQ multiplex PCR, and TCRdb's table has in-frame clones only and misses some. The sample lists tens of thousands of clones, approximately 88% occurring once. This specimen comes from a study of T cells in localized non-small cell lung cancer. The V gene lost 0 bases and the J gene lost 1 base, with 6 bases spanning the gap. Per the germline V gene, CDR1 is SGHTA and CDR2 is FQGNSA. CDR3 length equals 14 residues. This chain links TRBV7-2 with TRBJ2-5; D is unclear. This sample comprised peripheral blood mononuclear cells, obtained before any cancer treatment. This receptor was taken from a man aged 35 to 69 with stage III lung adenocarcinoma. As DNA, the CDR3 is TGTGCCAGCAGCTTAGCCAGGCCCCAAGAGACCCAGTACTTC. Translated, it gives CASSLARPQETQYF.